The source of this T cell receptor (beta chain) is a study of blood T cell repertoires in COVID-19. The V and J ends lost 2 bases and 4 bases respectively, with 8 bases between them. This CDR3 is 13 amino acids long. Germline V gene lookup returns CDR1 SEHNR and CDR2 FQNEAQ (reference sequence). Sequenced by immunoSEQ multiplex PCR; TCRdb stores in-frame clones only, minus some. The data show about 280,000 clones, about four fifths seen once. The chain has TRBV7-9 and TRBJ1-1; D call uncertain. The sequence was obtained from a man between 40 and 49 years old who had been exposed to COVID-19. The sample was PBMCs or T cells enriched from blood (not recorded which). CDR3 region: CASSLSGGTEAFF. The CDR3, as DNA: TGTGCCAGCAGCTTATCCGGCGGCACTGAAGCTTTCTTT.